The clone carrying this T cell receptor beta chain was detected once. The CDR3 contains 12 residues. Germline CDR1 is SGHAT and CDR2 is FQNNGV. Trimming stripped 5 bases from V and 4 bases from J, with 8 bases between. The data originate from a study of technical replicates of blood from a handful of donors. Libraries were prepared by immunoSEQ multiplex PCR; TCRdb keeps only in-frame clonotypes and omits some of them. This table holds 75,000 to 100,000 clones, about 95% found once. The sequence was collected from a human donor in good health. V gene TRBV11-2 combines with J gene TRBJ1-2; no firm D call. Sequenced material: T cells isolated from PBMCs. CDR3 bases: TGTGCCAGCAGCCTGACTTCCTATGGCTACACCTTC. Translated: CASSLTSYGYTF.